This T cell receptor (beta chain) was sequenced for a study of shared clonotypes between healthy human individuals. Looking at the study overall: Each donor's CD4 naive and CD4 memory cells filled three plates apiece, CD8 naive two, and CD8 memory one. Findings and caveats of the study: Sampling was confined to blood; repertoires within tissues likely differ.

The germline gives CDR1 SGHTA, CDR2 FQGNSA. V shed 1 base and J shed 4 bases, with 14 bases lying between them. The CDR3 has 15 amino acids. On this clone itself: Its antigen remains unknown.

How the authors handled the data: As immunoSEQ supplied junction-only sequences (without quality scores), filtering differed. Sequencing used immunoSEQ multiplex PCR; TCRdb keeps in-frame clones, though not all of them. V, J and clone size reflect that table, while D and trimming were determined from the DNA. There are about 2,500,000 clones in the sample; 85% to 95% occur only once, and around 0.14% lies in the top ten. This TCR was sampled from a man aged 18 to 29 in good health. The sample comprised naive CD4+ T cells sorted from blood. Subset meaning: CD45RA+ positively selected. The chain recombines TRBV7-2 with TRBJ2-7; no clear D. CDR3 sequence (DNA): TGTGCCAGCAGCTTAGTGGCCGGGCCCCTATACGAGCAGTACTTC. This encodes CASSLVAGPLYEQYF.